These T cell receptor beta chains were read from a single sample in a study of blood T cell repertoires in COVID-19. Assay: immunoSEQ multiplex PCR; the TCRdb copy retains only in-frame clones and omits some. Of about 330,000 clones in the sample, about 87% were seen once. Specimen: PBMCs or T cells enriched from blood (not recorded which). Receptors were obtained from a woman between 25 and 40 years old who had recovered from COVID-19. Each CDR3 is given with its conserved first and last residue. Fields, in order: CDR3 length, V gene, J gene, clone size, D gene, CDR3 protein, CDR3 DNA. A D gene is named only where the DNA matches it firmly. For some rows the clone size is stated as once, few or many, or as a class when expanded; others skip it.

cdr3_length: 13
v_call: TRBV5-1
j_call: TRBJ1-1
clone_size: -
d_call: TRBD1
cdr3_aa: CASRGQVNTEAFF
cdr3_nt: TGCGCCAGCAGAGGACAGGTGAACACTGAAGCTTTCTTT

cdr3_length: 13
v_call: TRBV19
j_call: TRBJ2-7
clone_size: -
d_call: TRBD1
cdr3_aa: CASSMDREAKQYF
cdr3_nt: TGTGCCAGTAGTATGGACAGGGAAGCGAAGCAGTACTTC

cdr3_length: 17
v_call: TRBV7-8
j_call: TRBJ1-2
clone_size: few
d_call: TRBD1
cdr3_aa: CASSFSAGTGGYYGYTF
cdr3_nt: TGTGCCAGCAGCTTCTCCGCCGGGACAGGGGGGTACTATGGCTACACCTTC

cdr3_length: 14
v_call: TRBV5-1
j_call: TRBJ1-6
clone_size: -
d_call: -
cdr3_aa: CASSLDAEPSPLHF
cdr3_nt: TGCGCCAGCAGCTTGGATGCAGAACCGTCACCCCTCCACTTT

cdr3_length: 13
v_call: TRBV7-8
j_call: TRBJ1-1
clone_size: -
d_call: -
cdr3_aa: CASRRGLVTEAFF
cdr3_nt: TGTGCCAGCAGAAGGGGTTTGGTCACTGAAGCTTTCTTT

cdr3_length: 14
v_call: TRBV7-8
j_call: TRBJ2-7
clone_size: few
d_call: -
cdr3_aa: CASSLERSVYEQYF
cdr3_nt: TGTGCCAGCAGCTTAGAACGGTCCGTATACGAGCAGTACTTC

cdr3_length: 15
v_call: TRBV11-2
j_call: TRBJ1-6
clone_size: once
d_call: -
cdr3_aa: CASSLGAQGGSPLHF
cdr3_nt: TGTGCCAGCAGCTTAGGGGCCCAGGGAGGATCACCCCTCCACTTT

cdr3_length: 17
v_call: TRBV6-1
j_call: TRBJ2-6
clone_size: -
d_call: -
cdr3_aa: CASSGGSLFSGANVLTF
cdr3_nt: TGTGCCAGCAGTGGTGGGAGCCTTTTCTCTGGGGCCAACGTCCTGACTTTC

cdr3_length: 14
v_call: TRBV6-6
j_call: TRBJ1-1
clone_size: -
d_call: TRBD1
cdr3_aa: CATSSGQGNTEAFF
cdr3_nt: TGTGCTACCAGCAGCGGACAGGGGAACACTGAAGCTTTCTTT

cdr3_length: 15
v_call: TRBV5-6
j_call: TRBJ2-3
clone_size: -
d_call: TRBD1
cdr3_aa: CASSLGQGDPDTQYF
cdr3_nt: TGTGCCAGCAGCTTGGGACAGGGGGACCCAGATACGCAGTATTTT

cdr3_length: 15
v_call: TRBV7-8
j_call: TRBJ1-1
clone_size: -
d_call: -
cdr3_aa: CASSLVGLSGYQAFF
cdr3_nt: TGTGCCAGCAGCTTAGTGGGCTTAAGTGGGTACCAAGCTTTCTTT

cdr3_length: 11
v_call: TRBV19
j_call: TRBJ1-1
clone_size: -
d_call: TRBD1
cdr3_aa: CASTATGEAFF
cdr3_nt: TGTGCCAGTACCGCGACAGGGGAAGCTTTCTTT

cdr3_length: 15
v_call: TRBV6-5
j_call: TRBJ1-2
clone_size: -
d_call: -
cdr3_aa: CASILRGVGAYGYTF
cdr3_nt: TGTGCCAGCATTCTAAGAGGGGTGGGGGCGTACGGCTACACCTTC

cdr3_length: 17
v_call: TRBV5-1
j_call: TRBJ1-6
clone_size: once
d_call: -
cdr3_aa: CASSLSADSHNNSPLHF
cdr3_nt: TGCGCCAGCAGCTTATCTGCGGACAGCCACAATAATTCACCCCTCCACTTT

cdr3_length: 18
v_call: TRBV19
j_call: TRBJ2-1
clone_size: -
d_call: -
cdr3_aa: CASSLPPNEAGAYNEQFF
cdr3_nt: TGTGCCAGTAGTCTACCTCCTAACGAAGCGGGTGCCTACAATGAGCAGTTCTTC

cdr3_length: 16
v_call: TRBV19
j_call: TRBJ1-2
clone_size: -
d_call: TRBD1
cdr3_aa: CASTIRVDRRLYGYTF
cdr3_nt: TGTGCCAGTACTATTAGGGTGGACAGGCGTCTCTATGGCTACACCTTC

cdr3_length: 13
v_call: TRBV7-2
j_call: TRBJ1-2
clone_size: -
d_call: -
cdr3_aa: CASSFLQDSSYTF
cdr3_nt: TGTGCCAGCAGCTTCTTGCAGGACAGCAGCTACACCTTC

cdr3_length: 15
v_call: TRBV28
j_call: TRBJ2-5
clone_size: -
d_call: TRBD2
cdr3_aa: CASSLAGGPEETQYF
cdr3_nt: TGTGCCAGCAGTCTAGCGGGGGGGCCGGAAGAGACCCAGTACTTC

cdr3_length: 14
v_call: TRBV19
j_call: TRBJ1-1
clone_size: -
d_call: -
cdr3_aa: CASSIDREVTEAFF
cdr3_nt: TGTGCCAGTAGTATAGACAGGGAAGTCACTGAAGCTTTCTTT

cdr3_length: 17
v_call: TRBV25-1
j_call: TRBJ2-3
clone_size: -
d_call: TRBD2
cdr3_aa: CASSDHRRGAPPDTQYF
cdr3_nt: TGTGCCAGCAGTGATCACCGGCGGGGGGCCCCCCCGGATACGCAGTATTTT

cdr3_length: 15
v_call: TRBV7-2
j_call: TRBJ2-7
clone_size: -
d_call: TRBD2
cdr3_aa: CASSSAGGGSYEQYF
cdr3_nt: TGTGCCAGCAGCTCCGCGGGAGGGGGATCCTACGAGCAGTACTTC

cdr3_length: 13
v_call: TRBV5-1
j_call: TRBJ1-2
clone_size: -
d_call: -
cdr3_aa: CASSPTEIYGYTF
cdr3_nt: TGCGCCAGCAGCCCTACAGAGATCTATGGCTACACCTTC

cdr3_length: 12
v_call: TRBV2
j_call: TRBJ2-5
clone_size: -
d_call: -
cdr3_aa: CASSVHAETQYF
cdr3_nt: TGTGCCAGCAGTGTTCATGCGGAGACCCAGTACTTC

cdr3_length: 17
v_call: TRBV5-1
j_call: TRBJ1-1
clone_size: -
d_call: -
cdr3_aa: CASSPLGGGAGGTEAFF
cdr3_nt: TGCGCCAGCAGCCCGTTAGGTGGGGGGGCCGGGGGCACTGAAGCTTTCTTT

cdr3_length: 12
v_call: TRBV11-2
j_call: TRBJ1-1
clone_size: -
d_call: -
cdr3_aa: CASSLAGREAFF
cdr3_nt: TGTGCCAGCAGCTTGGCCGGGAGGGAAGCTTTCTTT

cdr3_length: 14
v_call: TRBV6-5
j_call: TRBJ2-7
clone_size: once
d_call: TRBD1
cdr3_aa: CASRRDRLIYEQYF
cdr3_nt: TGTGCCAGCAGGAGGGACAGGCTAATATACGAGCAGTACTTC

cdr3_length: 16
v_call: TRBV4-2
j_call: TRBJ2-3
clone_size: -
d_call: -
cdr3_aa: CASSQDGGGGADTQYF
cdr3_nt: TGTGCCAGCAGCCAAGATGGCGGGGGCGGGGCAGATACGCAGTATTTT

cdr3_length: 18
v_call: TRBV21-1
j_call: TRBJ1-4
clone_size: once
d_call: -
cdr3_aa: CASSGGRPGGFLNEKLFF
cdr3_nt: TGTGCCAGCAGCGGGGGGAGGCCAGGGGGCTTCCTTAATGAAAAACTGTTTTTT

cdr3_length: 13
v_call: TRBV6-1
j_call: TRBJ1-1
clone_size: -
d_call: TRBD1
cdr3_aa: CASSETGGREAFF
cdr3_nt: TGTGCCAGCAGTGAGACAGGGGGCCGGGAAGCTTTCTTT

cdr3_length: 14
v_call: TRBV7-9
j_call: TRBJ2-7
clone_size: -
d_call: -
cdr3_aa: CASSLGSAHYEQYF
cdr3_nt: TGTGCCAGCAGCTTAGGTAGCGCCCACTACGAGCAGTACTTC

cdr3_length: 15
v_call: TRBV6-5
j_call: TRBJ2-7
clone_size: -
d_call: -
cdr3_aa: CASSYSRYGSYEQYF
cdr3_nt: TGTGCCAGCAGTTACTCGAGGTACGGCTCCTACGAGCAGTACTTC

cdr3_length: 14
v_call: TRBV13
j_call: TRBJ1-2
clone_size: many
d_call: TRBD1
cdr3_aa: CASSRTGQEYGYTF
cdr3_nt: TGTGCCAGCAGCCGGACAGGACAGGAGTATGGCTACACCTTC

cdr3_length: 15
v_call: TRBV6-5
j_call: TRBJ2-3
clone_size: -
d_call: TRBD2
cdr3_aa: CASSSSGGPTDTQYF
cdr3_nt: TGTGCCAGCAGTTCTAGCGGGGGACCCACAGATACGCAGTATTTT

cdr3_length: 15
v_call: TRBV7-2
j_call: TRBJ1-2
clone_size: -
d_call: -
cdr3_aa: CASSLDGGQNYGYTF
cdr3_nt: TGTGCCAGCAGCTTAGACGGAGGGCAGAACTATGGCTACACCTTC

cdr3_length: 15
v_call: TRBV5-1
j_call: TRBJ2-3
clone_size: few
d_call: -
cdr3_aa: CASSLGGGDTDTQYF
cdr3_nt: TGCGCCAGCAGCTTGGGTGGCGGGGACACAGATACGCAGTATTTT

cdr3_length: 16
v_call: TRBV7-9
j_call: TRBJ1-5
clone_size: -
d_call: -
cdr3_aa: CASSPQDLGFNQPQHF
cdr3_nt: TGTGCCAGCAGCCCCCAAGATTTGGGCTTTAATCAGCCCCAGCATTTT

cdr3_length: 13
v_call: TRBV12-3/TRBV12-4
j_call: TRBJ1-1
clone_size: -
d_call: -
cdr3_aa: CASSDTGNTEAFF
cdr3_nt: TGTGCCAGCAGTGACACAGGGAACACTGAAGCTTTCTTT

cdr3_length: 14
v_call: TRBV4-2
j_call: TRBJ2-7
clone_size: -
d_call: -
cdr3_aa: CASSQDWGENEQYF
cdr3_nt: TGTGCCAGCAGCCAAGATTGGGGGGAGAACGAGCAGTACTTC

cdr3_length: 15
v_call: TRBV7-3
j_call: TRBJ1-6
clone_size: -
d_call: TRBD1
cdr3_aa: CASSWTGTGESPLHF
cdr3_nt: TGTGCCAGCAGCTGGACCGGGACAGGGGAATCACCCCTCCACTTT

cdr3_length: 12
v_call: TRBV27
j_call: TRBJ2-7
clone_size: -
d_call: -
cdr3_aa: CASMAGPYEQYF
cdr3_nt: TGTGCCAGCATGGCGGGACCCTACGAGCAGTACTTC

cdr3_length: 13
v_call: TRBV4-3
j_call: TRBJ2-7
clone_size: -
d_call: TRBD1
cdr3_aa: CASSQDPTGKQYF
cdr3_nt: TGCGCCAGCAGCCAAGATCCGACAGGGAAGCAGTACTTC

cdr3_length: 14
v_call: TRBV19
j_call: TRBJ1-4
clone_size: -
d_call: TRBD1
cdr3_aa: CASSSGTGYEKLFF
cdr3_nt: TGTGCCAGTAGCTCGGGGACAGGGTATGAAAAACTGTTTTTT

cdr3_length: 15
v_call: TRBV27
j_call: TRBJ1-5
clone_size: -
d_call: TRBD1
cdr3_aa: CASSRQGYSNQPQHF
cdr3_nt: TGTGCCAGCAGTCGACAGGGTTATAGCAATCAGCCCCAGCATTTT

cdr3_length: 14
v_call: TRBV7-2
j_call: TRBJ2-2
clone_size: -
d_call: -
cdr3_aa: CASSLGTGAGELFF
cdr3_nt: TGTGCCAGCAGCCTCGGGACTGGGGCGGGGGAGCTGTTTTTT

cdr3_length: 15
v_call: TRBV18
j_call: TRBJ1-1
clone_size: -
d_call: TRBD1
cdr3_aa: CASSPTGTARTEAFF
cdr3_nt: TGTGCCAGCTCACCGACCGGGACAGCGCGGACTGAAGCTTTCTTT

cdr3_length: 13
v_call: TRBV9
j_call: TRBJ1-5
clone_size: -
d_call: -
cdr3_aa: CASSLTSDQPQHF
cdr3_nt: TGTGCCAGCAGCCTTACCTCAGATCAGCCCCAGCATTTT

cdr3_length: 14
v_call: TRBV29-1
j_call: TRBJ2-6
clone_size: many
d_call: -
cdr3_aa: CSVRGISGANVLTF
cdr3_nt: TGCAGCGTTAGGGGAATCTCTGGGGCCAACGTCCTGACTTTC

cdr3_length: 15
v_call: TRBV2
j_call: TRBJ1-5
clone_size: -
d_call: TRBD1
cdr3_aa: CASSALDRVNQPQHF
cdr3_nt: TGTGCCAGCAGTGCACTGGACAGGGTCAATCAGCCCCAGCATTTT

cdr3_length: 13
v_call: TRBV6-5
j_call: TRBJ1-2
clone_size: -
d_call: -
cdr3_aa: CASRATGLYGYTF
cdr3_nt: TGTGCCAGCAGGGCTACAGGGCTATATGGCTACACCTTC

cdr3_length: 12
v_call: TRBV2
j_call: TRBJ2-7
clone_size: -
d_call: -
cdr3_aa: CASRVGAPEQYF
cdr3_nt: TGTGCCAGCAGGGTAGGGGCACCCGAGCAGTACTTC

cdr3_length: 17
v_call: TRBV10-3
j_call: TRBJ2-3
clone_size: -
d_call: TRBD2
cdr3_aa: CAISERTSGGPTDTQYF
cdr3_nt: TGTGCCATCAGTGAGAGGACTAGCGGGGGCCCCACAGATACGCAGTATTTT

cdr3_length: 14
v_call: TRBV6-6
j_call: TRBJ2-7
clone_size: -
d_call: TRBD1
cdr3_aa: CAVSPAQGGPEQYF
cdr3_nt: TGTGCCGTTTCGCCCGCACAGGGGGGTCCCGAGCAGTACTTC

cdr3_length: 14
v_call: TRBV28
j_call: TRBJ2-7
clone_size: -
d_call: TRBD1
cdr3_aa: CASRPDRGAYEQYF
cdr3_nt: TGTGCCAGCAGACCGGACAGGGGAGCCTACGAGCAGTACTTC